This is a list of T cell receptor beta chains from one sample in a study of T cells after yellow fever vaccination. TCRdb recomputed calls from the 5' RACE reads with MiXCR, one row per CDR3 protein. The top ten clones hold roughly 21% of a sample with 300,000 to 350,000 distinct CDR3 sequences, around 4.5% of them seen once. Sample: PBMCs, taken 15 days after the yellow fever booster vaccination. All receptors come from a man aged 18 to 30 who received the YFV17D yellow fever vaccine. The CDR3 runs from the conserved cysteine through the conserved F or W. A D gene is named only where the DNA matches it firmly. Expanded clones are given a class, and other clones once, few, many or no size at all.

clone_size: few
j_call: TRBJ1-2
d_call: TRBD1
v_call: TRBV20-1
cdr3_aa: CSARERDRIIYGYTF
cdr3_nt: TGCAGTGCTAGAGAGAGGGACAGGATTATCTATGGCTACACCTTC

clone_size: -
j_call: TRBJ1-1
d_call: -
v_call: TRBV2
cdr3_aa: CASSEARVEAFF
cdr3_nt: TGTGCCAGCAGTGAAGCGCGAGTTGAAGCTTTCTTT

clone_size: few
j_call: TRBJ2-3
d_call: TRBD2
v_call: TRBV12-3/TRBV12-4
cdr3_aa: CASSLAGGAGDTQYF
cdr3_nt: TGTGCCAGCAGTTTGGCGGGGGGGGCGGGGGATACGCAGTATTTT

clone_size: few
j_call: TRBJ1-2
d_call: TRBD1
v_call: TRBV7-2
cdr3_aa: CASSSGPDRVYGYTF
cdr3_nt: TGTGCCAGCAGCTCAGGACCCGACAGGGTGTATGGCTACACCTTC

clone_size: few
j_call: TRBJ2-5
d_call: -
v_call: TRBV5-1
cdr3_aa: CASSQGHSQETQYF
cdr3_nt: TGCGCCAGCAGCCAGGGACACAGCCAAGAGACCCAGTACTTC

clone_size: -
j_call: TRBJ2-3
d_call: TRBD2
v_call: TRBV9
cdr3_aa: CASSVGRGGGADTQYF
cdr3_nt: TGTGCCAGCAGCGTCGGGAGGGGCGGGGGAGCAGATACGCAGTATTTT

clone_size: many
j_call: TRBJ1-1
d_call: -
v_call: TRBV20-1
cdr3_aa: CSARDRTRGTEAFF
cdr3_nt: TGCAGTGCTAGAGATCGGACGAGGGGCACTGAAGCTTTCTTT

clone_size: few
j_call: TRBJ2-1
d_call: -
v_call: TRBV20-1
cdr3_aa: CSAEGTATEQFF
cdr3_nt: TGCAGTGCGGAGGGGACAGCTACGGAGCAGTTCTTC

clone_size: many
j_call: TRBJ2-7
d_call: -
v_call: TRBV4-3
cdr3_aa: CASSQEAQTGYEQYF
cdr3_nt: TGCGCCAGCAGCCAAGAGGCCCAGACTGGTTACGAGCAGTACTTC

clone_size: -
j_call: TRBJ2-7
d_call: -
v_call: TRBV6-2/TRBV6-3
cdr3_aa: CASSSGHLEQYF
cdr3_nt: TGTGCCAGCAGTTCGGGACATCTCGAGCAGTACTTC

clone_size: few
j_call: TRBJ2-1
d_call: -
v_call: TRBV12-3/TRBV12-4
cdr3_aa: CASSFGGSGKGFNEQFF
cdr3_nt: TGTGCCAGCAGTTTTGGTGGGTCCGGCAAGGGTTTTAATGAGCAGTTCTTC

clone_size: -
j_call: TRBJ2-7
d_call: -
v_call: TRBV29-1
cdr3_aa: CSVQGEQYF
cdr3_nt: TGCAGCGTCCAGGGCGAGCAGTACTTC

clone_size: many
j_call: TRBJ1-1
d_call: -
v_call: TRBV5-6
cdr3_aa: CASSRSLTEAFF
cdr3_nt: TGTGCCAGCAGTCGTAGTTTGACTGAAGCTTTCTTT

clone_size: many
j_call: TRBJ2-1
d_call: TRBD2
v_call: TRBV15
cdr3_aa: CATSLMGTSGGPLYNEQFF
cdr3_nt: TGTGCCACCAGCCTAATGGGAACTAGCGGGGGGCCCCTATACAATGAGCAGTTCTTC

clone_size: many
j_call: TRBJ2-3
d_call: -
v_call: TRBV7-2
cdr3_aa: CASSPGHTSGTDTQYF
cdr3_nt: TGTGCCAGCAGCCCTGGGCATACCTCTGGCACAGATACGCAGTATTTT

clone_size: many
j_call: TRBJ2-1
d_call: -
v_call: TRBV18
cdr3_aa: CASSPPGLSGNEQFF
cdr3_nt: TGTGCCAGCTCACCACCGGGACTGTCTGGCAATGAGCAGTTCTTC

clone_size: few
j_call: TRBJ1-6
d_call: -
v_call: TRBV7-9
cdr3_aa: CASSPEGLFSPLHF
cdr3_nt: TGTGCCAGCAGCCCAGAGGGGCTTTTTTCACCCCTCCACTTT

clone_size: -
j_call: TRBJ1-1
d_call: -
v_call: TRBV7-9
cdr3_aa: CASSLVREMNTEAFF
cdr3_nt: TGTGCCAGCAGCTTAGTGCGGGAGATGAACACTGAAGCTTTCTTT

clone_size: few
j_call: TRBJ2-1
d_call: TRBD2
v_call: TRBV12-3/TRBV12-4
cdr3_aa: CASSPLRGGGQFF
cdr3_nt: TGTGCCAGCAGCCCACTGCGGGGGGGGGGGCAGTTCTTC

clone_size: -
j_call: TRBJ1-5
d_call: -
v_call: TRBV27
cdr3_aa: CASSLVASNQPQHF
cdr3_nt: TGTGCCAGCAGTTTAGTAGCGAGCAATCAGCCCCAGCATTTT

clone_size: many
j_call: TRBJ1-1
d_call: -
v_call: TRBV7-9
cdr3_aa: CGAGMGTEAFF
cdr3_nt: TGTGGCGCAGGGATGGGAACTGAAGCTTTCTTT

clone_size: -
j_call: TRBJ1-2
d_call: -
v_call: TRBV12-3/TRBV12-4
cdr3_aa: CASSAWGSPTYGYTF
cdr3_nt: TGTGCCAGCAGCGCCTGGGGGTCTCCTACCTATGGCTACACCTTC

clone_size: -
j_call: TRBJ2-3
d_call: TRBD1
v_call: TRBV9
cdr3_aa: CASSAGDRGTDTQYF
cdr3_nt: TGTGCCAGCAGCGCTGGGGACAGGGGCACAGATACGCAGTATTTT

clone_size: many
j_call: TRBJ1-5
d_call: -
v_call: TRBV27
cdr3_aa: CASSTGDGSNQPQHF
cdr3_nt: TGTGCCAGCAGTACCGGGGACGGTAGCAATCAGCCCCAGCATTTT

clone_size: few
j_call: TRBJ1-2
d_call: -
v_call: TRBV12-3/TRBV12-4
cdr3_aa: CASSPRHGNGYTF
cdr3_nt: TGTGCCAGCAGTCCGAGACACGGTAATGGCTACACCTTC

clone_size: few
j_call: TRBJ1-5
d_call: -
v_call: TRBV20-1
cdr3_aa: CSARTREYSNQPQHF
cdr3_nt: TGCAGTGCTAGGACGCGGGAATATAGCAATCAGCCCCAGCATTTT

clone_size: few
j_call: TRBJ2-3
d_call: -
v_call: TRBV5-6
cdr3_aa: CASSLSRLAWRYTDTQYF
cdr3_nt: TGTGCCAGCAGCTTGTCTCGGCTAGCGTGGAGGTACACAGATACGCAGTATTTT

clone_size: -
j_call: TRBJ2-1
d_call: -
v_call: TRBV28
cdr3_aa: CASREEGGQFF
cdr3_nt: TGTGCCAGCAGGGAGGAGGGGGGGCAGTTCTTC

clone_size: -
j_call: TRBJ2-5
d_call: -
v_call: TRBV5-1
cdr3_aa: CASSLGRGAQETQYF
cdr3_nt: TGCGCCAGCAGCTTGGGACGTGGGGCACAAGAGACCCAGTACTTC

clone_size: many
j_call: TRBJ2-7
d_call: TRBD1
v_call: TRBV12-3/TRBV12-4
cdr3_aa: CASSLADRGPYEQYF
cdr3_nt: TGTGCCAGCAGTTTAGCGGACAGGGGGCCCTACGAGCAGTACTTC

clone_size: -
j_call: TRBJ1-2
d_call: -
v_call: TRBV29-1
cdr3_aa: CSVAPRFGAYGYTF
cdr3_nt: TGCAGCGTTGCCCCCCGGTTTGGAGCATATGGCTACACCTTC

clone_size: -
j_call: TRBJ1-2
d_call: -
v_call: TRBV4-2
cdr3_aa: CASSQDQGRGPGYTF
cdr3_nt: TGTGCCAGCAGCCAAGATCAGGGCCGGGGACCTGGCTACACCTTC

clone_size: -
j_call: TRBJ2-3
d_call: TRBD1
v_call: TRBV20-1
cdr3_aa: CSASRDRVTDTQYF
cdr3_nt: TGCAGTGCTAGCCGGGACAGGGTAACAGATACGCAGTATTTT

clone_size: many
j_call: TRBJ1-4
d_call: -
v_call: TRBV5-1
cdr3_aa: CASSAQTLNEKLFF
cdr3_nt: TGCGCCAGCAGCGCACAGACCCTTAATGAAAAACTGTTTTTT

clone_size: few
j_call: TRBJ2-3
d_call: -
v_call: TRBV5-1
cdr3_aa: CASSLAGRPDTQYF
cdr3_nt: TGCGCCAGCAGCTTGGCGGGACGACCAGATACGCAGTATTTT

clone_size: many
j_call: TRBJ2-1
d_call: -
v_call: TRBV5-1
cdr3_aa: CASSRGDLNNEQFF
cdr3_nt: TGCGCCAGCAGCCGGGGAGATCTCAACAATGAGCAGTTCTTC

clone_size: many
j_call: TRBJ2-2
d_call: -
v_call: TRBV18
cdr3_aa: CASGRRAANTGELFF
cdr3_nt: TGTGCCAGCGGCAGAAGGGCGGCGAACACCGGGGAGCTGTTTTTT

clone_size: many
j_call: TRBJ1-2
d_call: -
v_call: TRBV28
cdr3_aa: CASSATPTGPGGYGYTF
cdr3_nt: TGTGCCAGCTCGGCTACTCCTACGGGACCAGGCGGCTATGGCTACACCTTC

clone_size: few
j_call: TRBJ2-3
d_call: TRBD2
v_call: TRBV7-2
cdr3_aa: CASSPRSSGVDTQYF
cdr3_nt: TGTGCCAGCAGCCCCCGTAGTAGCGGGGTAGATACGCAGTATTTT

clone_size: many
j_call: TRBJ1-5
d_call: TRBD1
v_call: TRBV7-9
cdr3_aa: CASSLSTRQGRHQPQHF
cdr3_nt: TGTGCCAGCAGCTTATCAACACGACAGGGGAGGCATCAGCCCCAGCATTTT

clone_size: many
j_call: TRBJ1-1
d_call: TRBD1
v_call: TRBV5-1
cdr3_aa: CASRADRGLNTEAFF
cdr3_nt: TGCGCCAGCAGGGCTGACAGGGGATTGAACACTGAAGCTTTCTTT

clone_size: few
j_call: TRBJ2-3
d_call: -
v_call: TRBV15
cdr3_aa: CASGARDTQYF
cdr3_nt: TGTGCCAGCGGGGCCCGCGATACGCAGTATTTT

clone_size: few
j_call: TRBJ2-7
d_call: TRBD2
v_call: TRBV7-9
cdr3_aa: CASSFGRDEQYF
cdr3_nt: TGTGCCAGCAGCTTTGGGAGGGACGAGCAGTACTTC

clone_size: many
j_call: TRBJ2-1
d_call: TRBD2
v_call: TRBV20-1
cdr3_aa: CSAANSGGASEQFF
cdr3_nt: TGCAGTGCCGCAAATAGCGGGGGGGCCTCTGAGCAGTTCTTC

clone_size: many
j_call: TRBJ1-2
d_call: -
v_call: TRBV20-1
cdr3_aa: CTKGDYGYTF
cdr3_nt: TGCACTAAGGGTGACTATGGCTACACCTTC

clone_size: many
j_call: TRBJ1-1
d_call: TRBD1
v_call: TRBV5-1
cdr3_aa: CASRSGTGEGTEAFF
cdr3_nt: TGCGCCAGCAGATCCGGGACAGGGGAGGGCACTGAAGCTTTCTTT

clone_size: many
j_call: TRBJ1-5
d_call: -
v_call: TRBV27
cdr3_aa: CASSFQPGQPQHF
cdr3_nt: TGTGCCAGCAGTTTCCAACCGGGTCAGCCCCAGCATTTT

clone_size: many
j_call: TRBJ1-2
d_call: -
v_call: TRBV2
cdr3_aa: CASSEGPRPNYGYTF
cdr3_nt: TGTGCCAGCAGTGAAGGGCCAAGACCTAACTATGGCTACACCTTC

clone_size: many
j_call: TRBJ2-7
d_call: -
v_call: TRBV6-6
cdr3_aa: CASSTDMSYEQYF
cdr3_nt: TGTGCCAGCAGTACAGACATGTCCTACGAGCAGTACTTC

clone_size: few
j_call: TRBJ2-5
d_call: -
v_call: TRBV18
cdr3_aa: CASSPAGTVQETQYF
cdr3_nt: TGTGCCAGCTCACCCGCGGGGACGGTCCAAGAGACCCAGTACTTC

clone_size: few
j_call: TRBJ1-3
d_call: TRBD1
v_call: TRBV4-3
cdr3_aa: CASSQLHYGQGHVGNTIYF
cdr3_nt: TGCGCCAGCAGCCAACTACACTACGGACAGGGGCACGTTGGAAACACCATATATTTT

clone_size: many
j_call: TRBJ2-1
d_call: -
v_call: TRBV5-1
cdr3_aa: CASSPSVEQFF
cdr3_nt: TGCGCCAGCAGCCCGAGCGTTGAGCAGTTCTTC

clone_size: many
j_call: TRBJ1-1
d_call: -
v_call: TRBV12-3/TRBV12-4
cdr3_aa: CASSFAGTGSTEAFF
cdr3_nt: TGTGCCAGCAGTTTTGCAGGGACGGGTAGCACTGAAGCTTTCTTT